This T cell receptor beta chain emerged from a study of T cell changes during pregnancy in multiple sclerosis. Between the trimmed V and J ends, which lost 2 bases and 3 bases, there was a span of 8 bases. This CDR3 is built from 14 residues. CDR1 SGHKS and CDR2 YYEKEE come from the germline V gene (reference sequence). Some clones are missing from TCRdb's copy, which holds only in-frame ones; the method was immunoSEQ multiplex PCR. The sample yields roughly 100,000 clones, roughly 91% seen once. J is TRBJ1-4 and V is TRBV5-5, with D uncertain. Sequencing was performed on peripheral blood, taken after pregnancy. This TCR came from a female donor in good health, enrolled as a control in a pregnancy study. As DNA, the CDR3 is TGTGCCAGCAGCTTAACAACAGCTAATGAAAAACTGTTTTTT. Its protein is CASSLTTANEKLFF.